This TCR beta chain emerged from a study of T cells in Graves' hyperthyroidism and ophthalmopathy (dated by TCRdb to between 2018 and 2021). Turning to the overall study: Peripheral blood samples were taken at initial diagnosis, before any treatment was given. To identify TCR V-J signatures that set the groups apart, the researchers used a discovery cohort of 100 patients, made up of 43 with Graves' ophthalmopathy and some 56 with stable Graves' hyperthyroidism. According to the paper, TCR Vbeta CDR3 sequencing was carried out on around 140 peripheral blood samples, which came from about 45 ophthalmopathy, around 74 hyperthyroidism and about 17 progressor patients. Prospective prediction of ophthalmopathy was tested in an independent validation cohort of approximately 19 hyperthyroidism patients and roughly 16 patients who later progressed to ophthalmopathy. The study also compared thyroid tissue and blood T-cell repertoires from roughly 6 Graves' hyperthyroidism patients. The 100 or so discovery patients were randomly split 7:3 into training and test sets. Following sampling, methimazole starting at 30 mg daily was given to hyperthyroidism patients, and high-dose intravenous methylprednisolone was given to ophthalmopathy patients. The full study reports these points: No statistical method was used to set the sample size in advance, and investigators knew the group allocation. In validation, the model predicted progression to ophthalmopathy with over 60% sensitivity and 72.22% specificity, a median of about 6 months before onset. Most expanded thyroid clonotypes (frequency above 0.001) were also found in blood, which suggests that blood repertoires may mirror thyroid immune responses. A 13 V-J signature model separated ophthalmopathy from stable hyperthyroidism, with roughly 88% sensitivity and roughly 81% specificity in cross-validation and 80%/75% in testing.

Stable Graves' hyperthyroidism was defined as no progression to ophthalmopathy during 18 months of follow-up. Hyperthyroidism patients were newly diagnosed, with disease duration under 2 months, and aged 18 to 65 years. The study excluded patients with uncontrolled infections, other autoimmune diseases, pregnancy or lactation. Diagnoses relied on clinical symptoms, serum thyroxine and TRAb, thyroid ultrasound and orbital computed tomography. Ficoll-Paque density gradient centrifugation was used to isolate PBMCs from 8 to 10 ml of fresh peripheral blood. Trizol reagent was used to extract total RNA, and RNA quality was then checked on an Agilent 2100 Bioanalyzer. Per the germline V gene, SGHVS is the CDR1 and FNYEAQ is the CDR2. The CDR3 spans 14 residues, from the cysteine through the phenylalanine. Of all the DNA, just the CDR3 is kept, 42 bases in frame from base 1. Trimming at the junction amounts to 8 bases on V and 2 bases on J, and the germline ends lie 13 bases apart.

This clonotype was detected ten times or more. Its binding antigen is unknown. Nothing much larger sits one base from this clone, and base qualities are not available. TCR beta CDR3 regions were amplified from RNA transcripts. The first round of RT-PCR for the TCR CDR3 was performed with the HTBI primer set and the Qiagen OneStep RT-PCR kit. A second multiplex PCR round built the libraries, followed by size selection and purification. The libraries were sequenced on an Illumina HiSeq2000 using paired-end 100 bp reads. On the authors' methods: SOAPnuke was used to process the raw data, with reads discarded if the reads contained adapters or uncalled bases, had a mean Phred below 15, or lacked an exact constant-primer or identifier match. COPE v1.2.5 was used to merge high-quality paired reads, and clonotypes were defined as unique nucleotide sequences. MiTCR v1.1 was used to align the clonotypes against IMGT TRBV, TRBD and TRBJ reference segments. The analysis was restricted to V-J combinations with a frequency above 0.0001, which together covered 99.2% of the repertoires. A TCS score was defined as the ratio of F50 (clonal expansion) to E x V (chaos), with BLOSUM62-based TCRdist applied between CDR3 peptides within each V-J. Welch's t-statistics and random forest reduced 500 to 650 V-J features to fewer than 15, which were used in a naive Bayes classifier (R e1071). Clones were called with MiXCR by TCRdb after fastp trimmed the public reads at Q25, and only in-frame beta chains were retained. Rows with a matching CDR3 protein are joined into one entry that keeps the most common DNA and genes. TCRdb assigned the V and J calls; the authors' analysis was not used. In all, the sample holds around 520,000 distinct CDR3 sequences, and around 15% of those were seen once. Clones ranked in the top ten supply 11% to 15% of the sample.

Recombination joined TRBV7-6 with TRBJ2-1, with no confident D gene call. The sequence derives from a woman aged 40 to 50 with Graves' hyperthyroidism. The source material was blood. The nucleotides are TGTGCCAGCGCCAGTGACGGACCCTACAATGAGCAGTTCTTC. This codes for CASASDGPYNEQFF. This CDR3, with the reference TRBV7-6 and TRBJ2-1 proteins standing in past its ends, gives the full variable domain GAGVSQSPRYKVTKRGQDVALRCDPISGHVSLYWYRQALGQGPEFLTYFNYEAQQDKSGLPNDRFSAERPEGSISTLTIQRTEQRDSAMYRCASASDGPYNEQFFGPGTRLTVL.